This T cell receptor beta chain was identified during a study of blood T cell repertoires in COVID-19. Study summary: Italy, Spain and the United States were the sources of the convalescent and acute COVID-19 samples.

Across 20 to 25 US areas, participants ranged in age from 18 to 89 years. Clinical histories supplied by participants themselves formed the basis of cohort assignment. CDR1 MDHEN and CDR2 SYDVKM come from the germline V gene. The CDR3 runs to 13 residues. Deletions cut 3 bases from V and 4 bases from J, with 7 bases between. Here immunoSEQ multiplex PCR was the method, and the copy in TCRdb shows in-frame clones only, minus some. Counted here are 270,000 or so clones, approximately 91% occurring once; the ten biggest clones make up about 2%. This TCR was sampled from a woman in her forties with acute COVID-19. Sequenced material: PBMCs or T cells enriched from blood (not recorded which). This chain links TRBV28 with TRBJ1-5; no clear D gene. The CDR3 DNA reads as TGTGCCAGCAGTTTTCTGTCTAATCAGCCCCAGCATTTT. It yields the protein CASSFLSNQPQHF.